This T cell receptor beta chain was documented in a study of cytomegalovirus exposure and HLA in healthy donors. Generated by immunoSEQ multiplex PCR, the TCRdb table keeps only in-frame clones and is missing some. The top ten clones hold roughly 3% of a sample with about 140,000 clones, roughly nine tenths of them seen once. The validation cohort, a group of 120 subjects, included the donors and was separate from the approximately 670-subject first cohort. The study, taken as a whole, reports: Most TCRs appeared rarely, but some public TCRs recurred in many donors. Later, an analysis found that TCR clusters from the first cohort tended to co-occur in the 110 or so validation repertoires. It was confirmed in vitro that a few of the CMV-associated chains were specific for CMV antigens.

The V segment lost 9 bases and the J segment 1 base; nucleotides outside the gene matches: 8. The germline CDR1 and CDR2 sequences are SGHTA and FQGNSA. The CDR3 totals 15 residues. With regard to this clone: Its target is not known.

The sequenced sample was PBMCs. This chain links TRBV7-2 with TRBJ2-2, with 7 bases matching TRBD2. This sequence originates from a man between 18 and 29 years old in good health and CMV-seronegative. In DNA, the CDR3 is TGTGCCAGAAAAGTGTCTAGCGGGAACACCGGGGAGCTGTTTTTT. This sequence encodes CARKVSSGNTGELFF.